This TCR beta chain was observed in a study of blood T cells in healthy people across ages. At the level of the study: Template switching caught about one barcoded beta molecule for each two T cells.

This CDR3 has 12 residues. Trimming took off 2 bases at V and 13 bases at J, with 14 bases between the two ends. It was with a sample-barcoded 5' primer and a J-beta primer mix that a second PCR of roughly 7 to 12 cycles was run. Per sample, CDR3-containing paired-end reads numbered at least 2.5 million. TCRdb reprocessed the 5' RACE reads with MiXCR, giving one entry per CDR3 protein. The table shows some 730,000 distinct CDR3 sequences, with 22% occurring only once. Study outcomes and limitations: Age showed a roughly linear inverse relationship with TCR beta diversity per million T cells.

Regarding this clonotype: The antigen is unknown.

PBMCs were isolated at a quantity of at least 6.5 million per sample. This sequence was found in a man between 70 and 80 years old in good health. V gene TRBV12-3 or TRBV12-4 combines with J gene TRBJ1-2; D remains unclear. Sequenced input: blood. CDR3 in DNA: TGTGCCAGCAGTTTATGGTTTGGGGATGTCACCTTC. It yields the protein CASSLWFGDVTF.